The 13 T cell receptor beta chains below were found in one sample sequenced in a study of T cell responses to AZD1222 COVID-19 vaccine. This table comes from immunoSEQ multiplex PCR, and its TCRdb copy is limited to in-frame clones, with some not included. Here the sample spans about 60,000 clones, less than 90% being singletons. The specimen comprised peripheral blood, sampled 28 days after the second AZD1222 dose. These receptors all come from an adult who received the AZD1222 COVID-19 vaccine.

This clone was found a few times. CDR3 nucleotides: TGTGCCAGCAATTTGGTCGGGACAGGGAACCATGAGCAGTTCTTC. It codes for CASNLVGTGNHEQFF. The chain couples TRBV28 to TRBJ2-1; 9 positions agree with TRBD1. The CDR3 extends over 15 amino acids. Looked up from germline, CDR1 is MDHEN and CDR2 is SYDVKM. The V and J ends lost 7 bases and 8 bases, in that order; junction bases with no gene match: 12.

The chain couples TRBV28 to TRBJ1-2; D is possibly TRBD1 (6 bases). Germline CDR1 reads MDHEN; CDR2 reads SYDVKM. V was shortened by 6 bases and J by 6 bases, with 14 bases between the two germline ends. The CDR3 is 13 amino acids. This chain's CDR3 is CASRRQALDGYTF. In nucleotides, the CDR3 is TGTGCCAGCAGGCGACAGGCTTTGGATGGCTACACCTTC.

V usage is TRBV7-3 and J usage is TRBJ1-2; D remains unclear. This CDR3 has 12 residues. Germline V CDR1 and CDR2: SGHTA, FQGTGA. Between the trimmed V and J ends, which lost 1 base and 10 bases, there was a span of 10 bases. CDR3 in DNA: TGTGCCAGCAGCTTAAGTGGCATCATCTACACCTTC. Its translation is CASSLSGIIYTF. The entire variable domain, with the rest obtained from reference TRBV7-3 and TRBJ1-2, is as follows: GAGVSQTPSNKVTEKGKYVELRCDPISGHTALYWYRQSLGQGPEFLIYFQGTGAADDSGLPNDRFFAVRPEGSVSTLKIQRTERGDSAVYLCASSLSGIIYTFGSGTRLTVV.

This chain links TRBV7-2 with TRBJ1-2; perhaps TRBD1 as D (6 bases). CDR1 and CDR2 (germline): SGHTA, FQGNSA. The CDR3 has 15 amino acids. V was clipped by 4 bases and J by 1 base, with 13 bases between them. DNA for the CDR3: TGTGCCAGCAGCTCGGGGGCTCCGTTTAACTATGGCTACACCTTC. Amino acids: CASSSGAPFNYGYTF.

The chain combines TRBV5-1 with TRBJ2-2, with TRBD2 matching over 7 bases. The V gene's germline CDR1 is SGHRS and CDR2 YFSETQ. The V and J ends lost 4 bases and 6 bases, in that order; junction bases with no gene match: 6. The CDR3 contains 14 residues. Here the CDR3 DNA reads TGCGCCAGCAGCAGCGGGACTATGCCCGGGGAGCTGTTTTTT. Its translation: CASSSGTMPGELFF. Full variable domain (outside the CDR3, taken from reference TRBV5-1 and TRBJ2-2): KAGVTQTPRYLIKTRGQQVTLSCSPISGHRSVSWYQQTPGQGLQFLFEYFSETQRNKGNFPGRFSGRQFSNSRSEMNVSTLELGDSALYLCASSSGTMPGELFFGEGSRLTVL.

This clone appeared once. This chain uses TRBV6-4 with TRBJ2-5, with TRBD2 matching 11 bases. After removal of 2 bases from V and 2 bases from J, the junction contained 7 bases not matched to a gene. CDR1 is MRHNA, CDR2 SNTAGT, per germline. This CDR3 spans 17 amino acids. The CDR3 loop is CASSDGLAGGIQETQYF. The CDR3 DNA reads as TGTGCCAGCAGTGACGGGCTAGCGGGGGGTATTCAAGAGACCCAGTACTTC.

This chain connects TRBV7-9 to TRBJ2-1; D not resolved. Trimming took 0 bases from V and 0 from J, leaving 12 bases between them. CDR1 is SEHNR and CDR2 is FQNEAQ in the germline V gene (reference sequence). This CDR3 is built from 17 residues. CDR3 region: CASSLALRTLSYNEQFF. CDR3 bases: TGTGCCAGCAGCTTAGCGCTGCGGACCCTCTCCTACAATGAGCAGTTCTTC.

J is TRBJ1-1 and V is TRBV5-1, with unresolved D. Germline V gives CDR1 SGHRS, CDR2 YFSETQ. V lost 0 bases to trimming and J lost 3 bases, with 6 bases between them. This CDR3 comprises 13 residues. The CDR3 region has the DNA TGCGCCAGCAGCTTGGAGCGGGACACTGAAGCTTTCTTT. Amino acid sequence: CASSLERDTEAFF.

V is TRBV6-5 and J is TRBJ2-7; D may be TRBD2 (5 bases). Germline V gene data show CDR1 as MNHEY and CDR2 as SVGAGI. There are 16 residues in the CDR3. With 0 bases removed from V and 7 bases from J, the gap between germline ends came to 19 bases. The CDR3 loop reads CASSYSSGEARREQYF. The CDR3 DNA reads TGTGCCAGCAGTTACTCGAGTGGGGAAGCGCGGAGGGAGCAGTACTTC.

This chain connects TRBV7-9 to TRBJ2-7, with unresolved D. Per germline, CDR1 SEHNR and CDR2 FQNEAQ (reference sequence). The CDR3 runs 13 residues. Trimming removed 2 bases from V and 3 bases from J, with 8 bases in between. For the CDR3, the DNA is TGTGCCAGCAGCTTACTGATGGGCTACGAGCAGTACTTC. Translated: CASSLLMGYEQYF.

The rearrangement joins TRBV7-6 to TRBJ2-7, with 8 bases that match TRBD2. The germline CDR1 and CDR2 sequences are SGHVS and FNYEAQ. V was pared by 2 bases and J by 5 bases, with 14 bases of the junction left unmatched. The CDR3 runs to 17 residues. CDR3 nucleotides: TGTGCCAGCAGCTTAACGGGAGGGTTAGAAAGTTCCCACGAGCAGTACTTC. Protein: CASSLTGGLESSHEQYF.

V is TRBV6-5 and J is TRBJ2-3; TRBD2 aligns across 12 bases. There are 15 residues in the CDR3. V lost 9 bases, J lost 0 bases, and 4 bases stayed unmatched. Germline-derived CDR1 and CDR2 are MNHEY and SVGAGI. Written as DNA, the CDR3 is TGTGCCAGAGGACTAGCGGGGCCTAGCACAGATACGCAGTATTTT. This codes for CARGLAGPSTDTQYF.

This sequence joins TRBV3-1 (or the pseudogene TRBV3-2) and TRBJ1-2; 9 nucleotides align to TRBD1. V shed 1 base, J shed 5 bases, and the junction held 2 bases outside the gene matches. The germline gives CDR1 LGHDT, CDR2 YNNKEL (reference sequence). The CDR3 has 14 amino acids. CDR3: CASSQGQGVYGYTF. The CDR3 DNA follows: TGTGCCAGCAGCCAAGGACAGGGGGTTTATGGCTACACCTTC.